The present T cell receptor (beta chain) was sequenced within a study of cytomegalovirus exposure and HLA in healthy donors. PCR amplification relied on 60 Vbeta primers (plus 13 Jbeta primers). Assay: immunoSEQ multiplex PCR; the TCRdb copy retains only in-frame clones and omits some. This sample yields under 200,000 clones, of which roughly 80% are seen a single time; approximately 0.4% belongs to the top ten. The CDR3 contains 13 residues. V lost 9 bases and J 4 bases, leaving 16 bases between the germline ends. From germline, CDR1 is MNHEY and CDR2 SVGAGI. V and J are TRBV6-5 and TRBJ2-7, with a possible D match to TRBD2 (5 bases). This sequence originates from a male donor in good health and CMV-seropositive. Source material: PBMCs. Here the CDR3 reads CASSVDYLYEQYF. The CDR3 coding sequence is TGTGCCAGTTCCGTAGACTATTTATACGAGCAGTACTTC.